This T cell receptor (beta chain) was profiled in a study of T cell responses to AZD1222 COVID-19 vaccine. Background on the study: Combined were second doses at about 4 or about 12 weeks. Overall study results and limits: There were vaccine-associated CD4 TCRs across spike, dominant at 160-218 and 743-854. It should be noted that donors were predominantly white British and more often female, and clonal diversity was possibly underestimated.

The CDR3 is 15 amino acids. Some clones are missing from TCRdb's copy, which holds only in-frame ones; the method was immunoSEQ multiplex PCR. Of about 72,000 clones in the sample, about nine tenths were seen once. As concerns this clone: Its antigen is still unknown.

The J gene is TRBJ2-3, the V gene TRBV21-1. TRBV21-1 is an annotated pseudogene. The material sequenced was peripheral blood, taken on day 0 of AZD1222 vaccination. This receptor was identified in an adult in good health. The DNA for the CDR3 is TGTGCCAGCAATCCCTCGACGGGACCGCGAGATACGCAGTATTTT. The encoded protein is CASNPSTGPRDTQYF.